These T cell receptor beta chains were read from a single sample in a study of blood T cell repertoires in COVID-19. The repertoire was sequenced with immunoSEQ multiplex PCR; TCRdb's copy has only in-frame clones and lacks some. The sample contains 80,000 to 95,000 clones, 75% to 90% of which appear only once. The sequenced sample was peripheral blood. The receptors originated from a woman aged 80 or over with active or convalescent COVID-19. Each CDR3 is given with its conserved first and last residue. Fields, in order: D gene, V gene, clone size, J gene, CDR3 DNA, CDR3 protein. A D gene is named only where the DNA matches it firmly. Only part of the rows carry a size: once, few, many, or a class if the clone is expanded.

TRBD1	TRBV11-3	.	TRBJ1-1	TGTGCCAGCGGGACAGGGGACACTGAAGCTTTCTTT	CASGTGDTEAFF
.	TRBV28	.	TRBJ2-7	TGTGCCAGCAGTTCGGGACACACCGAGAGGTACGAGCAGTACTTC	CASSSGHTERYEQYF
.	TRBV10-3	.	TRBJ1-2	TGTGCCATCAGTGGGGGCGCGCTACTCTATGGCTACACCTTC	CAISGGALLYGYTF
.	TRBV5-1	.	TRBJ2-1	TGCGCCAGCAGCTTGGACGGTAGGGAGTTTGATGAGCAGTTCTTC	CASSLDGREFDEQFF
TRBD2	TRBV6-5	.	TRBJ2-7	TGTGCCAGCACCCCCACCGCGGGGGGGCCCTACGAGCAGTACTTC	CASTPTAGGPYEQYF
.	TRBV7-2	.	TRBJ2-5	TGTGCCAGCAGCTTAGGAAGGGAGTCAGAGACCCAGTACTTC	CASSLGRESETQYF
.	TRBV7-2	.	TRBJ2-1	TGTGCCAGCAGCTTATTCGGGGGGCGGGTCTACAATGAGCAGTTCTTC	CASSLFGGRVYNEQFF
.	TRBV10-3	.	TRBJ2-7	TGTGCCAGTGAGTCACAGGGCCCCGGGGAGCAGTACTTC	CASESQGPGEQYF
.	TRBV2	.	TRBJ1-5	TGTGCCAGCAGACGACAGGACAATCAGCCCCAGCATTTT	CASRRQDNQPQHF
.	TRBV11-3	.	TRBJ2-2	TGTGCCAGCAGCTTTCTGACAGGCTACACCGGGGAGCTGTTTTTT	CASSFLTGYTGELFF
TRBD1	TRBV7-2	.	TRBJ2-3	TGTGCCAGCAGCCCGAGGGCGGGGACAGGGGGAGATACGCAGTATTTT	CASSPRAGTGGDTQYF
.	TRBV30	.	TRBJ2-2	TGTGCCTGGAGTGGCAACATCCAAACCGGGGAGCTGTTTTTT	CAWSGNIQTGELFF
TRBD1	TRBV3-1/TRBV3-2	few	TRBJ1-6	TGTGCCAGCAGCCAAGGCCGGGACAGCCTCTCCTATAATTCACCCCTCCACTTT	CASSQGRDSLSYNSPLHF
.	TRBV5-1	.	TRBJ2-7	TGCGCCAGCAGCTTGGAAGGCAGGAACTACGAGCAGTACTTC	CASSLEGRNYEQYF
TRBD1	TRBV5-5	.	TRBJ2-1	TGTGCCAGCAGCTCGTCCCCGGGACAGGGGCGAAATGAGCAGTTCTTC	CASSSSPGQGRNEQFF
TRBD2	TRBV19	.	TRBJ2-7	TGTGCCAGTAGTATAGATCGCTGGGAGGGGCAGTACTTC	CASSIDRWEGQYF
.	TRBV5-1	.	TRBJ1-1	TGCGCCAGCAGCTTGGAGTCAGGTGGGGAAGCTTTCTTT	CASSLESGGEAFF
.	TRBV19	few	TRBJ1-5	TGTGCCAGTAGTAATCGGGACACCTATCAGCCCCAGCATTTT	CASSNRDTYQPQHF
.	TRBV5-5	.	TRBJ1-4	TGTGCCAGCAGCTTGGGGCAGCCCTCTGGACTAAAACTGTTTTTT	CASSLGQPSGLKLFF
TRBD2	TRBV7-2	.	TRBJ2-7	TGTGCCAGTTCGGAGCGGGGATTCTCCTACGAGCAGTACTTC	CASSERGFSYEQYF
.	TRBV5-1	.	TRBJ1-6	TGCGCCAGCAGGGGGGCCGGTCTAATTCTCCACTTT	CASRGAGLILHF
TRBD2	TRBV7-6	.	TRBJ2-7	TGTGCCAGCAGCGTACGTAGCGGGGGGGCCTACGAGCAGTACTTC	CASSVRSGGAYEQYF
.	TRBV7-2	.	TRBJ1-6	TGTGCCAGCAGCTTAGTAATCGCAGGGAATCCACCCCTCCACTTT	CASSLVIAGNPPLHF
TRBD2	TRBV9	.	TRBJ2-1	TGTGCCAGCAGCGTAGGGGGACTAGCGGGAGCTAGTGAGCAGTTCTTC	CASSVGGLAGASEQFF
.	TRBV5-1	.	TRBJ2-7	TGCGCCAGCAGCTTCTACCAGGGCAGCTTCGAGCAGTACTTC	CASSFYQGSFEQYF
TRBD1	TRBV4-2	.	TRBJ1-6	TGTGCCAGCAGCCATCAAGGGGGCCGGAGCTCCTATAATTCACCCCTCCACTTT	CASSHQGGRSSYNSPLHF
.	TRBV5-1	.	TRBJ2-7	TGCGCCAGCAGCTTGCTACAGGGACACTCCTACGAGCAGTACTTC	CASSLLQGHSYEQYF
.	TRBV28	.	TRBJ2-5	TGTGCCAGCTTGGGGGGGGCGAGTAGGGAGACCCAGTACTTC	CASLGGASRETQYF
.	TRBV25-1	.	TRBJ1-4	TGTGCCAGCAATGGACTGCACGAAAAACTGTTTTTT	CASNGLHEKLFF
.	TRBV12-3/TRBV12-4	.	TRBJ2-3	TGTGCCAGCACCGCGGGCACAGATACGCAGTATTTT	CASTAGTDTQYF
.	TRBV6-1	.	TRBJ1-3	TGTGCCAGCAGTGATTTGGGAGGGTCCCGCTCTGGAAACACCATATATTTT	CASSDLGGSRSGNTIYF
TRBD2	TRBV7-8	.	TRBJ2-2	TGTGCCAGCAGCTTAGAATTTGTAAGGACGGGGGGACACACCGGGGAGCTGTTTTTT	CASSLEFVRTGGHTGELFF
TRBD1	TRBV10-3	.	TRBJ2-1	TGTGCCATCGGCCCGGGGACAGGCTCCTACAATGAGCAGTTCTTC	CAIGPGTGSYNEQFF
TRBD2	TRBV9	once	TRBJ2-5	TGTGCCAGCAGCGTAGAGCCGGGGGGGGAGACCCAGTACTTC	CASSVEPGGETQYF
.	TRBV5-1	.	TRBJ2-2	TGCGCCAGCAGAACAGGGTTTTTCCGCGCCGGGGAGCTGTTTTTT	CASRTGFFRAGELFF
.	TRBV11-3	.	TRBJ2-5	TGTGCCAGCAGCCAGAACGACAGACAAGAGACCCAGTACTTC	CASSQNDRQETQYF
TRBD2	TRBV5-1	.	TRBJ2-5	TGCGCCAGCAGCTCGGTAGCGGGAGGGCACCAAGAGACCCAGTACTTC	CASSSVAGGHQETQYF
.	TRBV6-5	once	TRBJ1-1	TGTGCCAGCAGGGTACAGGGGAACACTGAAGCTTTCTTT	CASRVQGNTEAFF
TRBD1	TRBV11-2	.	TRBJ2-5	TGTGCCAGCAGCTTACAGGGGGCGTTAGGGGAGACCCAGTACTTC	CASSLQGALGETQYF
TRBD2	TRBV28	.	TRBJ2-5	TGTGCCAGCAGCATGACGGGACTAGCTTCGGAGACCCAGTACTTC	CASSMTGLASETQYF
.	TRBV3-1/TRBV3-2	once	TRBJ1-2	TGTGCCAGCAGCCTCGGGGGATGGTATGGCTACACCTTC	CASSLGGWYGYTF
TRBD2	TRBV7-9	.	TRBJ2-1	TGTGCCAGCAGCTTAATCGCGGGAGCTGTCGGTAATGAGCAGTTCTTC	CASSLIAGAVGNEQFF
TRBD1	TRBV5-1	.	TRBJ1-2	TGCGCCAGCAGCCTAGGACAGGCTAACTATGGCTACACCTTC	CASSLGQANYGYTF
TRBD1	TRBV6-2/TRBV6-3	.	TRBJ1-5	TGTGCCAGCAGTTATGGGACAGATAGCAATCAGCCCCAGCATTTT	CASSYGTDSNQPQHF
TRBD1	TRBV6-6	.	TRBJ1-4	TGTGCCAGCAGTCCCGGACAGGGGGCTGGAAAACTGTTTTTT	CASSPGQGAGKLFF